A selection of T cell receptor beta chains follows, all from one sample in a study of blood T cell repertoires in COVID-19. Only in-frame clones appear in the TCRdb table, and some are missing; sequencing was by immunoSEQ multiplex PCR. This table holds about 250,000 clones, around 87% found once. The source material was PBMCs or T cells enriched from blood (not recorded which). These receptors were collected from a woman aged 45-60 years who had recovered from COVID-19. Each CDR3 is given with its conserved first and last residue. The D gene is left open where the match is weak. Not all rows give a size; the values are once, few, many and, for expanded clones, a class.

cdr3_nt: TGTGCCAGCAGCCCCCAGGGTGGTGAAAAACTGTTTTTT; cdr3_aa: CASSPQGGEKLFF; v_call: TRBV6-2/TRBV6-3; d_call: NA; clone_size: NA; j_call: TRBJ1-4
cdr3_nt: TGCGCCAGCAGCTTGGGGGCAGGGGAAAATGGCTACACCTTC; cdr3_aa: CASSLGAGENGYTF; v_call: TRBV5-1; d_call: NA; clone_size: NA; j_call: TRBJ1-2
cdr3_nt: TGCGCCAGCAGCCATATGGGACAGGGGGCACGAGAGAATGGCTACACCTTC; cdr3_aa: CASSHMGQGARENGYTF; v_call: TRBV4-1; d_call: TRBD1; clone_size: NA; j_call: TRBJ1-2
cdr3_nt: TGTGCCAGCAGCGGGAGAGACACTGAGTATTTT; cdr3_aa: CASSGRDTEYF; v_call: TRBV6-1; d_call: NA; clone_size: NA; j_call: TRBJ2-3
cdr3_nt: TGTGCCAGCAGCAGCCACAGAACGAAGGGCACAGATACGCAGTATTTT; cdr3_aa: CASSSHRTKGTDTQYF; v_call: TRBV7-9; d_call: NA; clone_size: NA; j_call: TRBJ2-3
cdr3_nt: TGTGCCAGCGGATTGGGGGGTTTGTATTCACCCCTCCACTTT; cdr3_aa: CASGLGGLYSPLHF; v_call: TRBV7-2; d_call: NA; clone_size: few; j_call: TRBJ1-6
cdr3_nt: TGTGCCAGCAGCCTACAAGAGACCCAGTACTTC; cdr3_aa: CASSLQETQYF; v_call: TRBV7-8; d_call: NA; clone_size: once; j_call: TRBJ2-5
cdr3_nt: TGTGCCAGCAGTCTACTCAATGAGCAGTTCTTC; cdr3_aa: CASSLLNEQFF; v_call: TRBV27; d_call: NA; clone_size: NA; j_call: TRBJ2-1
cdr3_nt: TGTGCCAGCAGCTTACAGGGATACGATCAGCCCCAGCATTTT; cdr3_aa: CASSLQGYDQPQHF; v_call: TRBV5-4; d_call: NA; clone_size: few; j_call: TRBJ1-5
cdr3_nt: TGTGCCAGCAGTGGACAGGGCATTAACTATGGCTACACCTTC; cdr3_aa: CASSGQGINYGYTF; v_call: TRBV2; d_call: TRBD1; clone_size: NA; j_call: TRBJ1-2
cdr3_nt: TGTGCCAGCAGTCGGACAGGGGGTTTTGGCTACACCTTC; cdr3_aa: CASSRTGGFGYTF; v_call: TRBV6-5; d_call: TRBD1; clone_size: once; j_call: TRBJ1-2
cdr3_nt: TGCAGTGCGTACAGGAACACTGAAGCTTTCTTT; cdr3_aa: CSAYRNTEAFF; v_call: TRBV20-1; d_call: NA; clone_size: NA; j_call: TRBJ1-1
cdr3_nt: TGTGCCAGCAGAAGTACAGGGGGAGAGCAGTACTTC; cdr3_aa: CASRSTGGEQYF; v_call: TRBV5-4; d_call: TRBD1; clone_size: NA; j_call: TRBJ2-7
cdr3_nt: TGTGCCAGCAGTCGGACTAGCGGAGGCCAGCAGTACTTC; cdr3_aa: CASSRTSGGQQYF; v_call: TRBV28; d_call: TRBD2; clone_size: NA; j_call: TRBJ2-7
cdr3_nt: TGTGCCAGTAGTATTCCTTCGACAGGGGGGAGTTCACCCCTCCACTTT; cdr3_aa: CASSIPSTGGSSPLHF; v_call: TRBV19; d_call: TRBD1; clone_size: few; j_call: TRBJ1-6
cdr3_nt: TGTGCCAGCAGCCGTCCTCCGGGTGAAAAACTGTTTTTT; cdr3_aa: CASSRPPGEKLFF; v_call: TRBV3-1/TRBV3-2; d_call: NA; clone_size: few; j_call: TRBJ1-4
cdr3_nt: TGTGCCAGCAGCGTTCAGGGGGCCTATAATTCACCCCTCCACTTT; cdr3_aa: CASSVQGAYNSPLHF; v_call: TRBV9; d_call: TRBD1; clone_size: NA; j_call: TRBJ1-6